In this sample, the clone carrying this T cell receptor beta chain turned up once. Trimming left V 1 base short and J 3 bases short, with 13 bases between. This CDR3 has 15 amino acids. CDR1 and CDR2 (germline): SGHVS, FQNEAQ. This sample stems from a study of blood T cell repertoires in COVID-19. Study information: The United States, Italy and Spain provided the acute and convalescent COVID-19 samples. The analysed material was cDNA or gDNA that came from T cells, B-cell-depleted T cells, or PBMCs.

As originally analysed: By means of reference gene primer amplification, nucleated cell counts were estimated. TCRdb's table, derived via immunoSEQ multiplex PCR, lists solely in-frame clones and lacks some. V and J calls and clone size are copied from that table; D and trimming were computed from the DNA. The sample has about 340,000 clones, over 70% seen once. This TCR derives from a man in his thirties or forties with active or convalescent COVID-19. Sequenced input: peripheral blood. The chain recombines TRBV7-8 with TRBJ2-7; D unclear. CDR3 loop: CASSLGAGVYYEQYF. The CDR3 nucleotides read TGTGCCAGCAGCTTAGGGGCAGGCGTATACTACGAGCAGTACTTC.